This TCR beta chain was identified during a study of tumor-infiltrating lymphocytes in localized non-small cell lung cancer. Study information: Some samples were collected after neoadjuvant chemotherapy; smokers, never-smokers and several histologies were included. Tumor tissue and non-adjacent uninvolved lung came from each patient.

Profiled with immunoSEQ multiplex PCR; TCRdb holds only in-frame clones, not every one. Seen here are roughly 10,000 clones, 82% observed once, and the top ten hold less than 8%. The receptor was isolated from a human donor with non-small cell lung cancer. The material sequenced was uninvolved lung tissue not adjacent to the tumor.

As DNA, the CDR3 is TGTGCCAGCAGCTTGGAGGGAGGGCACTATGGCTACACCTTC. Amino acid sequence: CASSLEGGHYGYTF. The rearrangement uses TRBV5-4 and TRBJ1-2; D is ambiguous. Germline values: CDR1 SGHNT, CDR2 YYREEE (reference sequence). CDR3 length: 14 residues. V was clipped by 0 bases and J by 3 bases, with 9 bases between them.